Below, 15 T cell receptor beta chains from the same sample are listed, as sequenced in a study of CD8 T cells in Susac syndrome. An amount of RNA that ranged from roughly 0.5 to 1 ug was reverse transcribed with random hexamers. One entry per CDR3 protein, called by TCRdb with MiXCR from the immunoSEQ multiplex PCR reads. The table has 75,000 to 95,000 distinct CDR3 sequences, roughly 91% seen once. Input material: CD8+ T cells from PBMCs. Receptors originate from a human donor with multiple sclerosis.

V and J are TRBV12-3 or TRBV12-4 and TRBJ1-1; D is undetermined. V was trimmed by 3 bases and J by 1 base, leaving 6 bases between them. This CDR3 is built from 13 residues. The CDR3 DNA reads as TGTGCCAGCAGTTTTGTTACGAACACTGAAGCTTTCTTT. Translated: CASSFVTNTEAFF.

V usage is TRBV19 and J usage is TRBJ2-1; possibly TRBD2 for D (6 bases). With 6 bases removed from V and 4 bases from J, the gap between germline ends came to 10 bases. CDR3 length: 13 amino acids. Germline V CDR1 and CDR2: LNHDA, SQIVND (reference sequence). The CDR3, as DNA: TGTGCCAGTAGCGGGGGTGTTTACAATGAGCAGTTCTTC. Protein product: CASSGGVYNEQFF.

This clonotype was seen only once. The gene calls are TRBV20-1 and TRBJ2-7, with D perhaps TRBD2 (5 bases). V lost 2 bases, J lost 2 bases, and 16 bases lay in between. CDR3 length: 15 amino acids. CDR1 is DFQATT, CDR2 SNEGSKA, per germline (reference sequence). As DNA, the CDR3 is TGCAGTGCTAGATGGGTCGGGATGGGGACCTACGAGCAGTACTTC. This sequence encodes CSARWVGMGTYEQYF.

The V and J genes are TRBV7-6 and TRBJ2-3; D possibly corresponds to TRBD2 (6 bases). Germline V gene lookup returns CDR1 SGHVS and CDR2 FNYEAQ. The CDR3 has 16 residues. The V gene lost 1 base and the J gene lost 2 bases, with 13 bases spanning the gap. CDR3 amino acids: CASSLVSGGPTDTQYF. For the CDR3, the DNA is TGTGCCAGCAGCTTAGTTAGCGGAGGACCCACAGATACGCAGTATTTT.

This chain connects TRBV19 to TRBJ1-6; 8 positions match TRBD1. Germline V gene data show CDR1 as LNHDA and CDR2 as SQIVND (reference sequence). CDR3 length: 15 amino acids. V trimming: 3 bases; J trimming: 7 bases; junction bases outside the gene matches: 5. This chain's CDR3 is CASSIGQGGNSPLHF. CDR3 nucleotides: TGTGCCAGTAGTATTGGACAGGGTGGGAATTCACCCCTCCACTTT.

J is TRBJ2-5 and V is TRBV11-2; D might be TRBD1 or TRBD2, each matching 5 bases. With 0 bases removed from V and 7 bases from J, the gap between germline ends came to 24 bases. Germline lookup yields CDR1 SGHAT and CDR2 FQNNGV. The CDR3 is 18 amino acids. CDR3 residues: CASSLDSRLTGTPGTQYF. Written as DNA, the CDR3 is TGTGCCAGCAGCTTAGATTCGAGACTCACCGGGACCCCCGGGACCCAGTACTTC.

This CDR3 is CASSLMTVNSNQPQHF. Written as DNA, the CDR3 is TGTGCCAGCAGTCTCATGACAGTAAATAGCAATCAGCCCCAGCATTTT. This chain connects TRBV6-1 to TRBJ1-5; TRBD1 is a possible D gene (5 bases). Trimming took off 5 bases at V and 0 bases at J, with 14 bases between the two ends. CDR1 is MNHNS and CDR2 is SASEGT in the germline V gene. This CDR3 has 16 amino acids.

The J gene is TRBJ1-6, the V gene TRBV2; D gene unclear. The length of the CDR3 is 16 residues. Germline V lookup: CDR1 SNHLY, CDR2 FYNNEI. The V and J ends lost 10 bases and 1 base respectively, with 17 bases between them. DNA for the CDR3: TGTGCCACCTTTAACAAGGGCGGTTCCTATAATTCACCCCTCCACTTT. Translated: CATFNKGGSYNSPLHF.

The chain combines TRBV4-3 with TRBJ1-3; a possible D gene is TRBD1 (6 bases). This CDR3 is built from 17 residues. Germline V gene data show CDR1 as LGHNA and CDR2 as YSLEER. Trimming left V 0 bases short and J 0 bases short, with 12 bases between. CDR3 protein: CASSQDLRGISGNTIYF. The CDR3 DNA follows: TGCGCCAGCAGCCAAGATTTGAGGGGGATCTCTGGAAACACCATATATTTT.

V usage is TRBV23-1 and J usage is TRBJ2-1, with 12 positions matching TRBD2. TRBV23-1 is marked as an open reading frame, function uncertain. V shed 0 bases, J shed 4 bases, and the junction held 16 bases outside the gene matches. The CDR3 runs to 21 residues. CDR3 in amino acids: CASSQSFRRLAGVGAYNEQFF. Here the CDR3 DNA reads TGCGCCAGCAGTCAATCGTTTCGGCGACTAGCGGGAGTAGGAGCTTACAATGAGCAGTTCTTC.

CDR3: CASSPTGYEQYF. CDR3 in DNA: TGTGCCAGCAGTCCGACAGGTTACGAGCAGTACTTC. The chain is built from TRBV6-6 and TRBJ2-7; D perhaps matches TRBD1 (6 bases). V was trimmed by 5 bases and J by 4 bases, leaving 9 bases between them. The CDR3 length is 12 residues. Germline lookup yields CDR1 MNHNY and CDR2 SVGAGI (reference sequence).

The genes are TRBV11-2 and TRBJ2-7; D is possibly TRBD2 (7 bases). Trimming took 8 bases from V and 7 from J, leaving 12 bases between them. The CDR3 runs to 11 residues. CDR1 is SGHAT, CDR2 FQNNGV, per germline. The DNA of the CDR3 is TGTGCCAGCTTTGAGGGGGGGGAGCAGTACTTC. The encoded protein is CASFEGGEQYF.

For the CDR3, the DNA is TGTGCCAGCAGTTTAGCCGGATTCGCCTACGAGCAGTACTTC. Translation gives CASSLAGFAYEQYF. V usage is TRBV27 and J usage is TRBJ2-7; no firm D call. The CDR3 runs 14 residues. The V and J ends lost 2 bases and 2 bases respectively, with 10 bases between them. The germline V gene has CDR1 MNHEY and CDR2 SMNVEV (reference sequence).

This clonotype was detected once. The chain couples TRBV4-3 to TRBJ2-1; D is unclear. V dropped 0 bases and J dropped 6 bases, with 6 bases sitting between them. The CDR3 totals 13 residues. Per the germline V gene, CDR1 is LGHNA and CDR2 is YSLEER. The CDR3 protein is CASSQEVSNEQFF. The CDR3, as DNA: TGCGCCAGCAGCCAAGAAGTGTCCAATGAGCAGTTCTTC.

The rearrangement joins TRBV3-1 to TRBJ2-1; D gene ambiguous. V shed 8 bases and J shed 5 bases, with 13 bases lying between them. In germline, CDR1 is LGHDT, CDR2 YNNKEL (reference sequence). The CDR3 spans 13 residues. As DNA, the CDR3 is TGTGCCAGCTGGCCAGCGTCCCACAATGAGCAGTTCTTC. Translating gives CASWPASHNEQFF.